The clone carrying this TCR beta chain was seen a handful of times. The record originates from a study of response to subunit inactivated influenza vaccine. V lost 6 bases and J lost 5; bases outside the gene matches: 8. The CDR3 is made up of 13 amino acids. CDR1 and CDR2 from the germline V gene are DFQATT and SNEGSKA (reference sequence). TCRdb used MiXCR to reprocess the RT-PCR reads, holding one entry per CDR3 protein. The sample has around 570,000 distinct CDR3 sequences; approximately 7.1% are singletons. The sequence derives from a man in his fifties or sixties who received an inactivated influenza vaccine. The specimen was PBMCs from blood, collected about 24 months after vaccination. The J gene is TRBJ2-3, the V gene TRBV20-1, with TRBD1 matching over 7 bases. The CDR3 loop is CSANRDSVDTQYF. CDR3 DNA: TGCAGTGCCAACCGGGACAGTGTAGATACGCAGTATTTT.